Following are 22 T cell receptor beta chains from one sample sequenced in a study of shared clonotypes between healthy human individuals. The protocol was immunoSEQ multiplex PCR, while the TCRdb copy is restricted to in-frame clones and leaves out a portion. The data hold around 1.6 million clones, with 95% to 99% observed a single time. Material: naive CD4+ T cells sorted from blood. The subset here: CD45RA+ positively selected. The source is a man aged 30 to 45 in good health.

V usage is TRBV27 and J usage is TRBJ1-5; D possibly corresponds to TRBD1 (6 bases). From germline, CDR1 is MNHEY and CDR2 SMNVEV (reference sequence). V dropped 8 bases and J dropped 4 bases, with 15 bases sitting between them. The CDR3 length is 14 residues. Written as DNA, the CDR3 is TGTGCCAGCCAACTGCAGGGGATTAATCAGCCCCAGCATTTT. Residues: CASQLQGINQPQHF.

The chain couples TRBV29-1 to TRBJ2-3, with TRBD1 identical over 9 bases. Germline CDR1 is SQVTM and CDR2 is ANQGSEA. The J segment lost 5 bases and the V segment lost 3 bases, leaving 6 bases of the junction unmatched. The CDR3 covers 14 residues. The CDR3 loop is CSVDSGQGLDTQYF. DNA of the CDR3: TGCAGCGTTGACTCGGGACAGGGTTTAGATACGCAGTATTTT.

J is TRBJ1-5 and V is TRBV10-2; 11 bases map to TRBD1. The ends lost 8 bases at V and 7 bases at J; junction bases unmatched: 7. This CDR3 region has 14 residues. Germline CDR1 and CDR2: WSHSY and SAAADI. The CDR3 bases are TGCGCCAGCCAACCGGGACAGGGGGGACAGCCCCAGCATTTT. Protein sequence: CASQPGQGGQPQHF.

The gene calls are TRBV29-1 and TRBJ2-7; D uncertain. Germline loops: CDR1 SQVTM, CDR2 ANQGSEA. V was shortened by 6 bases and J by 6 bases, with 15 bases between the two germline ends. CDR3 length: 12 residues. For the CDR3, the DNA is TGCAGCGTCGGACCCGGTCGTGCCGAGCAGTACTTC. Amino acids: CSVGPGRAEQYF.

This clone was detected only once. The J gene is TRBJ2-1, the V gene TRBV4-3; possible D gene TRBD1, 7 bases. The CDR3 extends over 18 amino acids. Trimming stripped 0 bases from V and 1 base from J, with 16 bases between. The germline CDR1 and CDR2 sequences are LGHNA and YSLEER. The CDR3 DNA follows: TGCGCCAGCAGCCAAGATCGGGGGACAGTCTTGTCCTACAATGAGCAGTTCTTC. Residues: CASSQDRGTVLSYNEQFF.

About this clone itself: At one of its ends the junction is not consistent with the germline gene, which may arise from a read error. The chain joins TRBV27 to TRBJ2-3, with D maybe TRBD2 (5 bases). The CDR3 covers 18 residues. Germline values: CDR1 MNHEY, CDR2 SMNVEV (reference sequence). Written as DNA, the CDR3 is TGTGCCAGCATTTTACCGAGGCGGTGGGAGCCACCCCCAGATACGCAGTATTTT. Translated: CASILPRRWEPPPDTQYF.

With regard to this clone: Additional DNA sequences in this sample encode the identical CDR3. J is TRBJ1-3 and V is TRBV5-1; D is undetermined. This CDR3 region has 14 residues. With 0 bases removed from V and 0 bases from J, the gap between germline ends came to 4 bases. Germline CDR1 SGHRS, CDR2 YFSETQ. In nucleotides, the CDR3 is TGCGCCAGCAGCTTGGCGGGCTCTGGAAACACCATATATTTT. It yields the protein CASSLAGSGNTIYF.

This sequence joins TRBV5-4 and TRBJ1-2, with TRBD1 matching over 7 bases. The ends lost 0 bases at V and 3 bases at J; junction bases unmatched: 5. Germline loops: CDR1 SGHNT, CDR2 YYREEE (reference sequence). This CDR3 spans 15 amino acids. CDR3 in amino acids: CASSLEQGRDYGYTF. Here the CDR3 DNA reads TGTGCCAGCAGCTTGGAACAGGGGAGAGACTATGGCTACACCTTC.

This clone is a singleton in its sample. The chain employs TRBV14 and TRBJ1-4, with TRBD1 identical over 7 bases. This CDR3 contains 16 residues. J lost 2 bases, V lost 2 bases, and 5 bases had no gene match. Germline V gives CDR1 SGHDN, CDR2 FVKESK. This CDR3 reads CASSQPRTGTNEKLFF. For the CDR3, the DNA is TGTGCCAGCAGCCAACCCCGGACAGGCACTAATGAAAAACTGTTTTTT.

This chain links TRBV7-8 with TRBJ2-3, with D maybe TRBD2 (6 bases). Trimming removed 1 base at V and 0 bases at J, with 14 bases between. The CDR3 has 17 amino acids. CDR1 is SGHVS, CDR2 FQNEAQ, per germline. CDR3 amino acids: CASSLDMGRRSTDTQYF. CDR3 DNA: TGTGCCAGCAGCTTAGATATGGGGAGGCGGAGCACAGATACGCAGTATTTT.

This clone was counted once. V gene TRBV18 combines with J gene TRBJ2-7; D unresolved. V was cut by 5 bases and J by 7 bases, with 21 bases left in between. CDR1 KGHSH and CDR2 LQKENI come from the germline V gene. The length of the CDR3 is 15 residues. The CDR3 DNA sequence: TGTGCCAGCTCATCCTCCATCCAAAGCATGGGGGAGCAGTACTTC. This encodes CASSSSIQSMGEQYF.

The chain carries TRBV18 and TRBJ1-1; TRBD1 matches at 7 bases. The CDR3 has 14 residues. V gave up 6 bases and J gave up 3 bases; unmatched junction bases: 7. CDR1 and CDR2 (germline): KGHSH, LQKENI. CDR3 bases: TGTGCCAGCTCGCCCACAGGGGCCGACACTGAAGCTTTCTTT. Translation gives CASSPTGADTEAFF.

J is TRBJ2-7 and V is TRBV9, with TRBD1 as a possible D gene (6 bases). Between the trimmed V and J ends, which lost 4 bases and 8 bases, there was a span of 16 bases. In germline, CDR1 is SGDLS, CDR2 YYNGEE. The CDR3 has 13 residues. CDR3 coding DNA: TGTGCCAGCAGCCCTTACGTGGGGGCGAAGCAGTACTTC. This encodes CASSPYVGAKQYF.

The chain employs TRBV2 and TRBJ2-3; tentative D call: TRBD2 (6 bases). V gave up 1 base and J gave up 6 bases, with 11 bases separating them. Germline CDR1 reads SNHLY; CDR2 reads FYNNEI. The CDR3 runs to 14 residues. CDR3 region: CASSEELASDTQYF. The CDR3 nucleotides read TGTGCCAGCAGTGAAGAGCTAGCGTCGGATACGCAGTATTTT.

The V gene is TRBV5-1, the J gene TRBJ2-1, with D uncertain. The CDR3 consists of 16 residues. Germline V gene sequence: CDR1 SGHRS, CDR2 YFSETQ. The V end lost 6 bases, the J end lost 5 bases, and 21 bases lay between the germline ends. This CDR3 reads CASTFLNSGLDNEQFF. DNA of the CDR3: TGCGCCAGCACCTTCCTCAACTCAGGCCTTGACAATGAGCAGTTCTTC.

The CDR3 sequence: CASSSPQGGPYEQYF. In DNA, the CDR3 is TGTGCCAGCAGTTCCCCCCAGGGAGGTCCCTACGAGCAGTACTTC. The chain links TRBV28 to TRBJ2-7; D possibly corresponds to TRBD2 (6 bases). The V gene's germline CDR1 is MDHEN and CDR2 SYDVKM. The germline V and J ends were trimmed by 4 bases and 2 bases, with 15 bases remaining between them. The CDR3 contains 15 residues. The full variable domain, completed using reference TRBV28 and TRBJ2-7, is DVKVTQSSRYLVKRTGEKVFLECVQDMDHENMFWYRQDPGLGLRLIYFSYDVKMKEKGDIPEGYSVSREKKERFSLILESASTNQTSMYLCASSSPQGGPYEQYFGPGTRLTVT.

The gene calls are TRBV5-6 and TRBJ1-5; D is possibly TRBD1 (5 bases). Between the trimmed V and J ends, which lost 3 bases and 4 bases, there was a span of 11 bases. The CDR3 has 14 residues. From germline, CDR1 is SGHDT and CDR2 YYEEEE. CDR3: CASSSWGGNQPQHF. The DNA for the CDR3 is TGTGCCAGCAGCTCGTGGGGGGGTAATCAGCCCCAGCATTTT. The variable domain in full, with the rest retrieved from reference TRBV5-6 and TRBJ1-5, is DAGVTQSPTHLIKTRGQQVTLRCSPKSGHDTVSWYQQALGQGPQFIFQYYEEEERQRGNFPDRFSGHQFPNYSSELNVNALLLGDSALYLCASSSWGGNQPQHFGDGTRLSIL.

This chain uses TRBV9 with TRBJ1-1; D unclear. The CDR3 is 13 residues long. The V and J ends lost 0 bases and 3 bases respectively, with 6 bases between them. Germline CDR1 and CDR2: SGDLS and YYNGEE. The CDR3 DNA follows: TGTGCCAGCAGCGTAGAGACCGACACTGAAGCTTTCTTT. Translation gives CASSVETDTEAFF.

J is TRBJ2-2 and V is TRBV7-9, with 8 bases matching TRBD1. The CDR3 is 16 residues long. Per germline, CDR1 SEHNR and CDR2 FQNEAQ (reference sequence). V lost 5 bases, J lost 3 bases, and 8 bases stayed unmatched. The CDR3 is CASSLRDRSYTGELFF. CDR3 bases: TGTGCCAGCAGCCTCCGGGACAGGAGTTACACCGGGGAGCTGTTTTTT. The full variable domain, its missing parts supplied by reference TRBV7-9 and TRBJ2-2, is DTGVSQNPRHKITKRGQNVTFRCDPISEHNRLYWYRQTLGQGPEFLTYFQNEAQLEKSRLLSDRFSAERPKGSFSTLEIQRTEQGDSAMYLCASSLRDRSYTGELFFGEGSRLTVL.

The J gene is TRBJ2-2, the V gene TRBV9; TRBD2 matches at 10 bases. This CDR3 spans 16 amino acids. Unmatched junction bases numbered 3, after V lost 0 bases and J lost 4 bases. CDR1 and CDR2 from the germline V gene are SGDLS and YYNGEE. The CDR3 here is CASSVELAGRTGELFF. The CDR3 DNA reads as TGTGCCAGCAGCGTAGAACTAGCGGGGCGCACCGGGGAGCTGTTTTTT.

This chain joins TRBV12-5 and TRBJ1-1; TRBD1 matches at 9 bases. The length of the CDR3 is 16 residues. In germline, CDR1 is LGHNT, CDR2 FRNRAP. The V segment lost 2 bases and the J segment 1 base; nucleotides outside the gene matches: 5. Here the CDR3 DNA reads TGTGCTAGTGGTTTGCGGGGGACAGGGCCGAACACTGAAGCTTTCTTT. Its translation: CASGLRGTGPNTEAFF. Based on the CDR3 plus reference TRBV12-5 and TRBJ1-1, the full variable domain is DARVTQTPRHKVTEMGQEVTMRCQPILGHNTVFWYRQTMMQGLELLAYFRNRAPLDDSGMPKDRFSAEMPDATLATLKIQPSEPRDSAVYFCASGLRGTGPNTEAFFGQGTRLTVV.

As to this clone: Additional DNA sequences in this sample encode the identical CDR3. V gene TRBV18 combines with J gene TRBJ2-5; the D is unclear. The V gene lost 0 bases and the J gene lost 5 bases, with 4 bases spanning the gap. This CDR3 spans 12 amino acids. Germline CDR1 is KGHSH and CDR2 is LQKENI. This CDR3 is CASSPPLETQYF. DNA for the CDR3: TGTGCCAGCTCACCACCGTTGGAGACCCAGTACTTC.